This TCR beta chain was captured in a study of cytomegalovirus exposure and HLA in healthy donors. The primer mix had 60 Vbeta and 13 Jbeta primers. Authors' processing steps: Unique TCR beta chains numbered around 80 million in a later analysis, with around 10 million shared. Libraries were prepared by immunoSEQ multiplex PCR; TCRdb keeps only in-frame clonotypes and omits some of them. The DNA was the basis for D and trimming; V, J and clone size are from that table. The sample shows over 200,000 clones, 70% to 80% of them seen only once. CDR1 and CDR2 (germline): ENHRY, SYGVKD. The CDR3 loop spans 17 amino acids. The V and J ends lost 5 bases and 3 bases, in that order; junction bases with no gene match: 12. Nominally healthy donors provided the samples, though records likely missed some immune exposures. Comment on this clone: What it recognizes is unknown.

General study findings and limits: According to a later analysis, most TCR beta chains associated with CMV appeared HLA-restricted. The authors enumerated under 200 TCR beta chains as linked to cytomegalovirus.

This TCR came from a woman aged 60-70 years in good health and CMV-seropositive. The specimen was PBMCs. The J gene is TRBJ2-1, the V gene TRBV10-3; 8 bases fit TRBD1. The CDR3 nucleotides read TGTGCCATCAGTCCCATCCTGACAGGGGCCAACTACAATGAGCAGTTCTTC. Protein sequence: CAISPILTGANYNEQFF.